These 16 T cell receptor beta chains came from one sample sequenced in a study of shared clonotypes between healthy human individuals (dated by TCRdb to the early 2020s). The library was made by the immunoSEQ multiplex PCR assay. TCRdb carries this immuneACCESS record with in-frame sequences only. Its versions omit some clonotypes, under half of them owing to an unresolved V gene in the studies checked, with the rest unexplained. Recorded for this sample are around 2,000,000 clones; around 93% of them occurred a single time. Roughly 1.8% of the sample is held by the ten biggest clonotypes. For the CD8 naive samples, CD45RO-negative cells were positively selected for CCR7, yielding a CD45RA+CCR7+ population from which TemRA cells were excluded. The sample was naive CD8+ T cells from PBMCs. Sample cell subset or site, as interpreted from the label and publication: CD45RA+CCR7+. The receptor set was obtained from a man between 18 and 29 years old in good health. Some clones in this sample may be carry-over from other donors' samples.

The chain links TRBV27 to TRBJ2-5; D gene uncertain. The germline CDR1 and CDR2 sequences are MNHEY and SMNVEV (reference sequence). This CDR3 has 15 amino acids. The V end lost 7 bases, the J end lost 0 bases, and 15 bases lay between the germline ends. The chain's CDR3 is CASTLKHGHQETQYF. CDR3 nucleotides: TGTGCCAGCACCCTCAAACACGGTCACCAAGAGACCCAGTACTTC.

This rearrangement joins TRBV10-2 to TRBJ2-7; tentatively, D is TRBD1 (6 bases). This CDR3 region has 12 residues. Trimming pared 5 bases from V and 3 bases from J, leaving 8 bases between. Germline CDR1 and CDR2: WSHSY and SAAADI. CDR3 amino acids: CASSQDSYEQYF. CDR3 sequence (DNA): TGCGCCAGCAGTCAGGACAGCTACGAGCAGTACTTC.

This clone has just one count. This chain connects TRBV29-1 to TRBJ1-2, with a weak D call TRBD1 (5 bases). The CDR3 runs to 11 residues. The V gene lost 7 bases and the J gene lost 6 bases, with 12 bases spanning the gap. CDR1 is SQVTM, CDR2 ANQGSEA, per germline. The chain's CDR3 is CSGRSRDGYTF. For the CDR3, the DNA is TGCAGCGGCCGAAGCAGGGATGGCTACACCTTC.

The rearrangement joins TRBV7-3 to TRBJ2-1; possibly TRBD2 for D (6 bases). The CDR3 consists of 16 residues. From germline, CDR1 is SGHTA and CDR2 FQGTGA. The V and J ends lost 4 bases and 5 bases respectively, with 18 bases between them. CDR3 loop: CASSSRDSKGHNEQFF. The DNA for the CDR3 is TGTGCCAGCAGCTCTCGGGACTCTAAAGGTCACAATGAGCAGTTCTTC. Variable domain in full (rest from reference TRBV7-3 and TRBJ2-1): GAGVSQTPSNKVTEKGKYVELRCDPISGHTALYWYRQSLGQGPEFLIYFQGTGAADDSGLPNDRFFAVRPEGSVSTLKIQRTERGDSAVYLCASSSRDSKGHNEQFFGPGTRLTVL.

Details on this clone: Other DNA sequences in the sample encode the same CDR3. The chain uses TRBV9 and TRBJ2-1; the D gene could be TRBD1 or TRBD2 (5 bases each). This CDR3 spans 13 amino acids. CDR1 is SGDLS and CDR2 is YYNGEE in the germline V gene. V was trimmed by 2 bases and J by 5 bases, leaving 8 bases between them. The CDR3 sequence is CASSVWGNNEQFF. CDR3 in DNA: TGTGCCAGCAGCGTTTGGGGGAACAATGAGCAGTTCTTC. Filled out from reference TRBV9 and TRBJ2-1, the complete variable domain reads DSGVTQTPKHLITATGQRVTLRCSPRSGDLSVYWYQQSLDQGLQFLIQYYNGEERAKGNILERFSAQQFPDLHSELNLSSLELGDSALYFCASSVWGNNEQFFGPGTRLTVL.

V is TRBV7-8 and J is TRBJ2-7, with no clear D. This CDR3 region has 15 residues. V dropped 1 base and J dropped 0 bases, with 10 bases sitting between them. Looked up from germline, CDR1 is SGHVS and CDR2 is FQNEAQ. The chain's CDR3 is CASSLGPGSSYEQYF. For the CDR3, the DNA is TGTGCCAGCAGCTTAGGCCCAGGCAGCTCCTACGAGCAGTACTTC.

The chain recombines TRBV27 with TRBJ2-3; D perhaps matches TRBD2 (5 bases). Trimming cost V 3 bases and J 4 bases, with 11 bases left between them. The CDR3 is 14 amino acids. CDR1 and CDR2 from the germline V gene are MNHEY and SMNVEV (reference sequence). The CDR3 coding sequence is TGTGCCAGCAGTTTTCTGAGGACTCCAGATACGCAGTATTTT. It specifies CASSFLRTPDTQYF.

V is TRBV5-1 and J is TRBJ2-2; tentatively, D is TRBD2 (5 bases). This CDR3 region has 15 residues. Trimming stripped 6 bases from V and 1 base from J, with 13 bases between. The germline gives CDR1 SGHRS, CDR2 YFSETQ. The CDR3 here is CASNPSRGNTGELFF. CDR3 DNA: TGCGCCAGCAACCCCAGCCGGGGGAACACCGGGGAGCTGTTTTTT.

The rearrangement links TRBV6-1 to TRBJ2-7; the D is unclear. The germline V and J ends were trimmed by 10 bases and 4 bases, with 17 bases remaining between them. Germline V gene sequence: CDR1 MNHNS, CDR2 SASEGT. The CDR3 runs 13 residues. The CDR3 DNA reads TGTGCCACCCAGCCACCTTGGAATTACGAGCAGTACTTC. Translated: CATQPPWNYEQYF.

This chain connects TRBV4-2 to TRBJ1-1; D uncertain. The CDR3 totals 12 residues. Trimming took off 4 bases at V and 5 bases at J, with 8 bases between the two ends. Per germline, CDR1 LGHNA and CDR2 YNFKEQ. In DNA, the CDR3 is TGTGCCAGCAGCCCCCCGGGGACTGAAGCTTTCTTT. Translating gives CASSPPGTEAFF.

The chain employs TRBV27 and TRBJ2-7, with TRBD2 matching 8 bases. V gave up 8 bases and J gave up 5 bases; unmatched junction bases: 14. CDR1 is MNHEY and CDR2 is SMNVEV in the germline V gene (reference sequence). The CDR3 extends over 15 amino acids. CDR3 nucleotides: TGTGCCAGCGGTCCAAGGGGGAGCGGGAGCAACGAGCAGTACTTC. Residues: CASGPRGSGSNEQYF.

Notes on this clone: The germline gene is not matched at one end of the junction; a read error may be the cause. The rearrangement joins TRBV10-2 to TRBJ2-7; tentative D call: TRBD2 (6 bases). This CDR3 has 11 amino acids. Per germline, CDR1 WSHSY and CDR2 SAAADI. CDR3 DNA sequence: TGCGCCAGCAGTTCTTTAGACGGGAGTCACTTC. This codes for CASSSLDGSHF.

Remarks on this clone: Other DNA variants within this sample encode the same CDR3. The rearrangement links TRBV9 to TRBJ2-7; the D gene is possibly TRBD1 (5 bases). Trimming left V 0 bases short and J 3 bases short, with 10 bases between. The germline V gene encodes CDR1 SGDLS and CDR2 YYNGEE. The CDR3 is made up of 14 amino acids. The DNA of the CDR3 is TGTGCCAGCAGCGTAGGGGGCTATGACTACGAGCAGTACTTC. Its protein is CASSVGGYDYEQYF.

This clone was observed a few times. The V gene is TRBV5-6, the J gene TRBJ1-1, with D tentatively TRBD1 (5 bases). The CDR3 has 12 amino acids. The germline CDR1 and CDR2 sequences are SGHDT and YYEEEE. With 0 bases removed from V and 7 bases from J, the gap between germline ends came to 7 bases. This CDR3 is CASSLGQFEAFF. The CDR3 bases are TGTGCCAGCAGCTTGGGACAGTTTGAAGCTTTCTTT.

The chain employs TRBV7-9 and TRBJ2-2; tentative D call: TRBD1 (6 bases). Germline V gene lookup returns CDR1 SEHNR and CDR2 FQNEAQ (reference sequence). The V end lost 5 bases, the J end lost 9 bases, and 13 bases lay between the germline ends. The CDR3 consists of 13 residues. CDR3 nucleotides: TGTGCCAGCAGCGGTACAGGGTTCCGGGAGCTGTTTTTT. Translating gives CASSGTGFRELFF.

The chain's CDR3 is CASAREGLARYEQYF. DNA for the CDR3: TGTGCCAGTGCCCGTGAGGGACTAGCTCGTTACGAGCAGTACTTC. The V and J genes are TRBV5-5 and TRBJ2-7, with TRBD2 matching over 9 bases. V lost 8 bases, J lost 4 bases, and 13 bases stayed unmatched. The CDR3 has 15 amino acids. Germline loops: CDR1 SGHKS, CDR2 YYEKEE (reference sequence).